Listed here are 15 T cell receptor beta chains from one sample, sequenced in a study of cytomegalovirus exposure and HLA in healthy donors. The PCR made use of 60 Vbeta and 13 Jbeta primers. The protocol was immunoSEQ multiplex PCR, while the TCRdb copy is restricted to in-frame clones and leaves out a portion. The data contain about 200,000 clones, around 80% of them singletons. Sample: PBMCs. Receptors were obtained from a male donor in good health and CMV-seronegative.

This rearrangement joins TRBV19 to TRBJ2-3, with D unclear. The ends were cut back, 7 bases at V and 1 base at J, with 12 bases in the middle. In germline, CDR1 is LNHDA, CDR2 SQIVND (reference sequence). The CDR3 contains 14 residues. The CDR3 nucleotides read TGTGCCAGTACCCGGCAGCAGGGCACAGATACGCAGTATTTT. It encodes CASTRQQGTDTQYF.

The chain employs TRBV6-6 and TRBJ2-7; a possible D gene is TRBD2 (6 bases). Germline V CDR1 and CDR2: MNHNY, SVGAGI (reference sequence). This CDR3 region has 15 residues. The V gene lost 5 bases and the J gene lost 0 bases, with 14 bases spanning the gap. The CDR3 DNA sequence: TGTGCCAGCAGTACCGGGGGACTTCACTCCTACGAGCAGTACTTC. Residues: CASSTGGLHSYEQYF.

The V gene is TRBV5-1, the J gene TRBJ2-5; D is unclear. Germline V gene lookup returns CDR1 SGHRS and CDR2 YFSETQ. V was shortened by 1 base and J by 2 bases, with 6 bases between the two germline ends. The length of the CDR3 is 13 residues. CDR3 in amino acids: CASSLFLQETQYF. Written as DNA, the CDR3 is TGCGCCAGCAGCTTGTTCTTACAAGAGACCCAGTACTTC.

The chain couples TRBV6-6 to TRBJ2-7, with 9 bases lining up with TRBD2. Per the germline V gene, CDR1 is MNHNY and CDR2 is SVGAGI (reference sequence). V shed 6 bases, J shed 6 bases, and the junction held 6 bases outside the gene matches. CDR3 length: 13 residues. The CDR3, as DNA: TGTGCCAGCAGACCGGGACTAGCCTTCGAGCAGTACTTC. This gives the protein CASRPGLAFEQYF.

In its sample, this clone was seen once. The V gene is TRBV19, the J gene TRBJ2-5; D gene uncertain. Trimming shortened V by 4 bases and J by 2 bases, and 8 bases separated the two germline ends. Per germline, CDR1 LNHDA and CDR2 SQIVND (reference sequence). The CDR3 has 13 amino acids. CDR3 region: CASSNGPQETQYF. The DNA for the CDR3 is TGTGCCAGTAGTAATGGCCCTCAAGAGACCCAGTACTTC.

The sample holds a few counts of this clone. V and J are TRBV5-1 and TRBJ1-1; no clear D. The length of the CDR3 is 15 residues. The V end was cut by 0 bases, the J end by 2 bases, with 11 bases between. Germline V gene lookup returns CDR1 SGHRS and CDR2 YFSETQ. The CDR3 here is CASSLAPGTNTEAFF. The CDR3 nucleotides read TGCGCCAGCAGCTTGGCTCCAGGAACTAACACTGAAGCTTTCTTT.

This rearrangement joins TRBV19 to TRBJ1-5, with TRBD1 identical over 7 bases. The CDR3 is made up of 16 amino acids. V shed 6 bases and J 0 bases; nucleotides not matched to a gene: 8. The germline gives CDR1 LNHDA, CDR2 SQIVND (reference sequence). The CDR3 DNA reads as TGTGCCAGTAGATCGACAGGGCTTTATAGCAATCAGCCCCAGCATTTT. It codes for CASRSTGLYSNQPQHF. The whole variable domain, filled in from reference TRBV19 and TRBJ1-5, reads DGGITQSPKYLFRKEGQNVTLSCEQNLNHDAMYWYRQDPGQGLRLIYYSQIVNDFQKGDIAEGYSVSREKKESFPLTVTSAQKNPTAFYLCASRSTGLYSNQPQHFGDGTRLSIL.

There are a few counts of this clone. The chain is built from TRBV2 and TRBJ2-7, with TRBD2 as a possible D gene (6 bases). Germline assignment: CDR1 SNHLY and CDR2 FYNNEI. V was cut by 4 bases and J by 6 bases, with 10 bases left in between. The CDR3 is made up of 12 amino acids. CDR3 nucleotides: TGTGCCAGCAGTGCCACTAGCTCCGAGCAGTACTTC. Amino acids: CASSATSSEQYF.

A single count supports this clone. The rearrangement uses TRBV4-1 and TRBJ2-2; perhaps TRBD2 as D (6 bases). This CDR3 has 16 residues. From germline, CDR1 is MGHRA and CDR2 YSYEKL. V lost 1 base, J lost 2 bases, and 11 bases lay in between. In DNA, the CDR3 is TGCGCCAGCAGCCAAGTTGGAGCGGGTAACACCGGGGAGCTGTTTTTT. Its protein is CASSQVGAGNTGELFF.

J is TRBJ2-7 and V is TRBV7-9, with TRBD2 matching over 15 bases. V was clipped by 3 bases and J by 2 bases; unmatched bases: 5. The CDR3 sequence is 17 residues long. From germline, CDR1 is SEHNR and CDR2 FQNEAQ (reference sequence). The CDR3 DNA sequence: TGTGCCAGCAGCTTCGGACTAGCGGGAGGGGGGCCCTACGAGCAGTACTTC. Its translation is CASSFGLAGGGPYEQYF.

V gene TRBV6-1 combines with J gene TRBJ2-2; D remains unclear. Deletions cut 5 bases from V and 6 bases from J, with 10 bases between. The CDR3 loop spans 13 amino acids. Germline loops: CDR1 MNHNS, CDR2 SASEGT. This CDR3 reads CASSPSLAGELFF. CDR3 nucleotides: TGTGCCAGCAGTCCGTCCTTAGCCGGGGAGCTGTTTTTT.

The rearrangement joins TRBV11-3 to TRBJ2-7; 10 bases agree with TRBD2. V was clipped by 6 bases and J by 1 base; unmatched bases: 18. This CDR3 is 19 amino acids long. The germline CDR1 and CDR2 sequences are SGHNT and YENEEA. For the CDR3, the DNA is TGTGCCAGCAGGCAACTCGGTGGGGGAAGCGGGAGGGGTTCCTACGAGCAGTACTTC. It translates to CASRQLGGGSGRGSYEQYF.

This clone was found a few times. This chain connects TRBV5-5 to TRBJ1-5, with 7 positions matching TRBD1. The germline CDR1 and CDR2 sequences are SGHKS and YYEKEE (reference sequence). The CDR3 covers 16 residues. V was clipped by 3 bases and J by 4 bases; unmatched bases: 10. The CDR3, as DNA: TGTGCCAGCAGCTCGGAGACAGGGAGGTCAAATCAGCCCCAGCATTTT. It is translated as CASSSETGRSNQPQHF. Full variable domain (outside the CDR3, taken from reference TRBV5-5 and TRBJ1-5): DAGVTQSPTHLIKTRGQQVTLRCSPISGHKSVSWYQQVLGQGPQFIFQYYEKEERGRGNFPDRFSARQFPNYSSELNVNALLLGDSALYLCASSSETGRSNQPQHFGDGTRLSIL.

The chain links TRBV6-4 to TRBJ2-1; 7 nucleotides agree with TRBD2. V shed 2 bases, J shed 2 bases, and the junction held 0 bases outside the gene matches. The CDR3 covers 14 residues. Germline loops: CDR1 MRHNA, CDR2 SNTAGT. CDR3 loop: CASSDGRAYNEQFF. The CDR3, as DNA: TGTGCCAGCAGTGACGGGAGGGCCTACAATGAGCAGTTCTTC.

A single count supports this clone. The chain couples TRBV29-1 to TRBJ2-1; no definite D call. In germline, CDR1 is SQVTM, CDR2 ANQGSEA. Trimming removed 2 bases from V and 3 bases from J, with 11 bases in between. There are 14 residues in the CDR3. The CDR3 DNA sequence: TGCAGCGTTGAAAATCCAGCGCGCTACAATGAGCAGTTCTTC. Protein: CSVENPARYNEQFF.